The present T cell receptor beta chain was sequenced within a study of OX40 agonist ivuxolimab in advanced cancers. General observations from the study: Averaged across samples, CD8+ T cells carried more expanded clones than CD4+ did.

The protocol was immunoSEQ multiplex PCR, while the TCRdb copy is restricted to in-frame clones and leaves out a portion. The data hold 65,000 to 70,000 clones, with 75% to 90% observed a single time. Sampling times: baseline, cycle 4 day 1, cycle 7 day 1. Points on this clone: What it binds is unknown.

The sequence was collected from an adult with an advanced solid tumor such as melanoma, head and neck, liver or kidney cancer. Sample: CD4+ or CD8+ T cells sorted from blood, taken in a trial of the OX40 agonist ivuxolimab.

The DNA of the CDR3 is TGCGCCAGCAGCCAAGATTTGGGGACAGGGGTGTCGCACGAGCAGTACTTC. It encodes CASSQDLGTGVSHEQYF. The V gene is TRBV4-1, the J gene TRBJ2-7; 10 bases line up with TRBD1. Germline V CDR1 and CDR2: MGHRA, YSYEKL. J was trimmed by 5 bases and V by 0 bases; bases with no gene match: 10. CDR3 length: 17 residues.